Each of the 30 T cell receptor beta chains below was sequenced from the same sample in a study of PD-L1 blockade in urothelial cancer. The time point here: peripheral blood 6 weeks after treatment start. Here immunoSEQ multiplex PCR was the method, and the copy in TCRdb shows in-frame clones only, minus some. The table records 40,000 to 45,000 clones, 83% of them present only once. The sequencing here drew on PBMCs, taken around atezolizumab (anti-PD-L1) treatment. These receptors came from a man in his 60s with urothelial cancer.

The J gene is TRBJ2-3, the V gene TRBV28, with no clear D. CDR1 is MDHEN, CDR2 SYDVKM, per germline. Trimming left V 6 bases short and J 7 bases short, with 14 bases between. CDR3 size: 13 residues. The CDR3 loop is CASSITAANTQYF. CDR3 nucleotide sequence: TGTGCCAGCAGCATCACGGCGGCAAATACGCAGTATTTT.

DNA for the CDR3: TGTGCCAGCAGTGAACAACCGGGACTAGCGGGGTTCGGCGGGGAGCTGTTTTTT. Its protein product is CASSEQPGLAGFGGELFF. The V call is TRBV6-1, the J call TRBJ2-2; 13 nucleotides match TRBD2. This CDR3 spans 18 amino acids. CDR1 is MNHNS, CDR2 SASEGT, per germline. J was trimmed by 7 bases and V by 2 bases; bases with no gene match: 10.

The chain uses TRBV2 and TRBJ1-2; TRBD1 matches 9 bases. Germline CDR1 SNHLY, CDR2 FYNNEI. Trimming cost V 1 base and J 8 bases; bases outside gene matches: 5. This CDR3 region has 14 residues. The CDR3 here is CASSEGDRVWGYTF. The DNA of the CDR3 is TGTGCCAGCAGTGAAGGGGACAGGGTGTGGGGCTACACCTTC.

This rearrangement joins TRBV19 to TRBJ1-5; a possible D gene is TRBD1 (5 bases). The CDR3 is 16 residues long. The V end lost 7 bases, the J end lost 3 bases, and 19 bases lay between the germline ends. In germline, CDR1 is LNHDA, CDR2 SQIVND (reference sequence). CDR3 protein: CASNDRLGQTNQPQHF. CDR3 in DNA: TGTGCCAGTAACGATCGGCTGGGGCAGACCAATCAGCCCCAGCATTTT.

The chain recombines TRBV5-1 with TRBJ2-1; D unclear. V lost 6 bases and J 0 bases, leaving 10 bases between the germline ends. The CDR3 contains 14 residues. From germline, CDR1 is SGHRS and CDR2 YFSETQ. DNA for the CDR3: TGCGCCAGCAACACGGGTAGCTCCTACAATGAGCAGTTCTTC. Protein product: CASNTGSSYNEQFF.

This chain connects TRBV7-2 to TRBJ2-7; D gene unclear. The CDR3 spans 14 residues. V was trimmed by 0 bases and J by 3 bases, leaving 9 bases between them. Germline CDR1 and CDR2: SGHTA and FQGNSA. The CDR3: CASSLARQDYEQYF. Written as DNA, the CDR3 is TGTGCCAGCAGCTTAGCTAGACAAGACTACGAGCAGTACTTC.

The chain combines TRBV2 with TRBJ2-3, with a weak D call TRBD1 (6 bases). Trimming stripped 5 bases from V and 7 bases from J, with 7 bases between. CDR1 and CDR2 (germline): SNHLY, FYNNEI. The CDR3 covers 11 residues. CDR3 nucleotide sequence: TGTGCCAGCAGTACAGGGAATACGCAGTATTTT. It yields the protein CASSTGNTQYF.

This chain links TRBV19 with TRBJ1-5; 9 nucleotides match TRBD1. Trimming took 7 bases from V and 0 from J; bases not matched to a gene: 10. Germline CDR1 LNHDA, CDR2 SQIVND (reference sequence). The CDR3 length is 17 residues. CDR3 DNA: TGTGCCAGTAAGGTGGGACAGGGAGGGATTAGCAATCAGCCCCAGCATTTT. It is translated as CASKVGQGGISNQPQHF.

The CDR3 sequence: CASSSGGLDYGYTF. The DNA for the CDR3 is TGCGCCAGCAGCTCCGGGGGTCTTGACTATGGCTACACCTTC. The rearrangement uses TRBV5-1 and TRBJ1-2; the D gene is possibly TRBD1 (5 bases). Trimming stripped 3 bases from V and 3 bases from J, with 12 bases between. The CDR3 consists of 14 residues. CDR1 and CDR2 (germline): SGHRS, YFSETQ.

V gene TRBV30 combines with J gene TRBJ2-5, with TRBD1 matching over 10 bases. This CDR3 contains 15 residues. Germline V gene lookup returns CDR1 GTSNPN and CDR2 SVGIG (reference sequence). Germline trimming cut 1 base from V and 2 bases from J; bases unmatched to any gene: 4. The CDR3 region is CAWSGDRGYQETQYF. In DNA, the CDR3 is TGTGCCTGGAGTGGGGACAGGGGATATCAAGAGACCCAGTACTTC.

The rearrangement uses TRBV7-8 and TRBJ2-2; the D gene is possibly TRBD1 (5 bases). The CDR3 is 12 amino acids. Trimming left V 4 bases short and J 7 bases short, with 7 bases between. Germline loops: CDR1 SGHVS, CDR2 FQNEAQ. This CDR3 reads CASSSQGGELFF. The CDR3 DNA is TGTGCCAGCAGCTCCCAGGGCGGGGAGCTGTTTTTT.

V usage is TRBV28 and J usage is TRBJ1-1; TRBD1 matches 9 bases. The V and J ends lost 4 bases and 9 bases, in that order; junction bases with no gene match: 6. CDR1 is MDHEN and CDR2 is SYDVKM in the germline V gene. There are 13 residues in the CDR3. The DNA for the CDR3 is TGTGCCAGCAGTTGGGACAGGGAGGGTAAAGCTTTCTTT. It translates to CASSWDREGKAFF.

This chain joins TRBV4-1 and TRBJ2-7; unclear D gene. The V end lost 1 base, the J end lost 0 bases, and 10 bases lay between the germline ends. CDR3 length equals 15 residues. Germline values: CDR1 MGHRA, CDR2 YSYEKL. CDR3 in DNA: TGCGCCAGCAGCCAAGGGGCCCTTCTCTCCTACGAGCAGTACTTC. It translates to CASSQGALLSYEQYF.

CDR3 region: CASSPADSNDYGYTF. In nucleotides, the CDR3 is TGCGCCAGCAGCCCGGCCGACAGCAATGACTATGGCTACACCTTC. The chain recombines TRBV4-1 with TRBJ1-2, with D tentatively TRBD1 (5 bases). This CDR3 region has 15 residues. Germline V lookup: CDR1 MGHRA, CDR2 YSYEKL. V was trimmed by 4 bases and J by 3 bases, leaving 15 bases between them.

V gene TRBV2 combines with J gene TRBJ2-3; the match to TRBD2 covers 8 bases. Germline V gene lookup returns CDR1 SNHLY and CDR2 FYNNEI. The CDR3 has 14 amino acids. Losses at the gene ends were 3 bases for V and 4 bases for J; bases not matched to a gene: 3. This chain's CDR3 is CASSEGTRADTQYF. The CDR3 nucleotides read TGTGCCAGCAGTGAGGGGACTAGAGCAGATACGCAGTATTTT.

In its sample, this clone was seen once. CDR3 sequence: CASSRRTGGEGSYEQYF. CDR3 sequence (DNA): TGTGCCAGCAGCCGCCGTACCGGCGGGGAAGGCTCCTACGAGCAGTACTTC. The chain has TRBV28 and TRBJ2-7; D may be TRBD2 (6 bases). The germline CDR1 and CDR2 sequences are MDHEN and SYDVKM. The CDR3 consists of 17 residues. Between the trimmed V and J ends, which lost 6 bases and 0 bases, there was a span of 21 bases.

CDR3 loop: CASSGAGSGRGPAGEQYF. CDR3 DNA: TGTGCCAGCAGTGGAGCGGGGAGCGGGCGGGGGCCAGCGGGAGAGCAGTACTTC. The genes are TRBV6-1 and TRBJ2-7, with D maybe TRBD2 (7 bases). The germline V gene encodes CDR1 MNHNS and CDR2 SASEGT. CDR3 length equals 18 residues. V dropped 4 bases and J dropped 7 bases, with 29 bases sitting between them.

The chain recombines TRBV6-1 with TRBJ2-7, with D perhaps matching TRBD1 (6 bases). Germline values: CDR1 MNHNS, CDR2 SASEGT. The CDR3 contains 13 residues. Trimming took 6 bases from V and 2 from J, leaving 11 bases between them. The CDR3 DNA follows: TGTGCCAGCAGCCCCAGACAGGCCTACGAGCAGTACTTC. Translating it yields CASSPRQAYEQYF.

The J gene is TRBJ2-2, the V gene TRBV2, with 12 bases aligning to TRBD2. There are 19 residues in the CDR3. Germline assignment: CDR1 SNHLY and CDR2 FYNNEI. Trimming at V came to 4 bases and at J to 0 bases, leaving 9 bases not matched to a gene. CDR3: CASSARLAGGPANTGELFF. CDR3 in DNA: TGTGCCAGCAGTGCTCGGCTAGCGGGGGGGCCTGCGAACACCGGGGAGCTGTTTTTT.

The chain combines TRBV5-4 with TRBJ1-2; no definite D call. Trimming cost V 0 bases and J 3 bases, with 12 bases left between them. This CDR3 spans 15 amino acids. In germline, CDR1 is SGHNT, CDR2 YYREEE (reference sequence). CDR3 sequence reads: CASSLVSGADYGYTF. The DNA of the CDR3 is TGTGCCAGCAGCTTGGTGTCTGGAGCGGACTATGGCTACACCTTC.

This clone was seen a single time. This chain uses TRBV5-1 with TRBJ2-7; tentatively, D is TRBD2 (5 bases). CDR1 and CDR2 from the germline V gene are SGHRS and YFSETQ. There are 15 residues in the CDR3. The germline V and J ends were trimmed by 0 bases and 0 bases, with 10 bases remaining between them. CDR3 sequence reads: CASSLGGSSSYEQYF. In nucleotides, the CDR3 is TGCGCCAGCAGCTTGGGAGGGAGTAGCTCCTACGAGCAGTACTTC.

For the CDR3, the DNA is TGCGCCAGCAGCCCGAGTCTCCGGGAAGTGAAGGAAAAACTGTTTTTT. Translating gives CASSPSLREVKEKLFF. The chain employs TRBV5-1 and TRBJ1-4; D unclear. Trimming stripped 4 bases from V and 8 bases from J, with 21 bases between. Per germline, CDR1 SGHRS and CDR2 YFSETQ. The CDR3 loop spans 16 amino acids. The whole variable domain, filled in from reference TRBV5-1 and TRBJ1-4, reads KAGVTQTPRYLIKTRGQQVTLSCSPISGHRSVSWYQQTPGQGLQFLFEYFSETQRNKGNFPGRFSGRQFSNSRSEMNVSTLELGDSALYLCASSPSLREVKEKLFFGSGTQLSVL.

In this sample, this clone turned up a few times. In DNA, the CDR3 is TGTGCCAGCTCGCGACAGCTCATAGCCAAAAACATTCAGTACTTC. It codes for CASSRQLIAKNIQYF. The rearrangement uses TRBV2 and TRBJ2-4; weak D call: TRBD1 (5 bases). CDR1 is SNHLY, CDR2 FYNNEI, per germline. CDR3 length equals 15 residues. The V end was cut by 8 bases, the J end by 0 bases, with 14 bases between.

The chain is built from TRBV11-3 and TRBJ1-1; 7 bases align to TRBD1. The germline gives CDR1 SGHNT, CDR2 YENEEA. There are 14 residues in the CDR3. The ends lost 3 bases at V and 3 bases at J; junction bases unmatched: 4. The CDR3 nucleotides are TGTGCCAGCAGCTTCGCAGGGGGTGACACTGAAGCTTTCTTT. Translating it yields CASSFAGGDTEAFF.

V is TRBV5-6 and J is TRBJ2-7; D might be TRBD2 (6 bases). The CDR3 sequence is 16 residues long. V lost 0 bases to trimming and J lost 4 bases, with 17 bases between them. Germline CDR1 and CDR2: SGHDT and YYEEEE. The CDR3 loop is CASSLDSGTYPYEQYF. As DNA, the CDR3 is TGTGCCAGCAGCTTGGACTCCGGGACTTACCCTTACGAGCAGTACTTC.

The CDR3 region is CASSYQEPGQGYGYTF. DNA for the CDR3: TGTGCCAGCAGTTACCAGGAACCGGGACAAGGCTATGGCTACACCTTC. This rearrangement joins TRBV6-5 to TRBJ1-2, with a tentative D call TRBD1 (6 bases). Germline lookup yields CDR1 MNHEY and CDR2 SVGAGI. With 2 bases removed from V and 4 bases from J, the gap between germline ends came to 17 bases. This CDR3 comprises 16 residues.

The V call is TRBV6-1, the J call TRBJ2-6; no definite D call. The length of the CDR3 is 14 residues. V lost 4 bases and J lost 0, with 4 bases in between. The germline gives CDR1 MNHNS, CDR2 SASEGT. CDR3 in DNA: TGTGCCAGCAGTGGACTCTCTGGGGCCAACGTCCTGACTTTC. This sequence encodes CASSGLSGANVLTF.

For this clone: One end of the junction is discordant with germline, which a read error may explain. The V gene is TRBV29-1, the J gene TRBJ2-7; 7 bases line up with TRBD1. The germline V gene encodes CDR1 SQVTM and CDR2 ANQGSEA. The CDR3 is 11 amino acids. The CDR3 DNA reads as TGCAGCGTTGCAGTACAGGGGAGTGTTCTCTTC. It encodes CSVAVQGSVLF.

The chain combines TRBV2 with TRBJ1-2; perhaps TRBD1 as D (6 bases). Per germline, CDR1 SNHLY and CDR2 FYNNEI. CDR3 length: 15 amino acids. Trimming took 7 bases from V and 5 from J, leaving 20 bases between them. The CDR3 region has the DNA TGTGCCAGCACCGTGGGTATGGGGGCGCGGTATGGCTACACCTTC. The encoded protein is CASTVGMGARYGYTF.

The gene calls are TRBV10-3 and TRBJ2-7, with 8 bases identical to TRBD1. This CDR3 region has 15 residues. In germline, CDR1 is ENHRY, CDR2 SYGVKD. V dropped 4 bases and J dropped 4; count of bases not matched to a gene: 9. The CDR3 sequence is CAISGYTGGGYEQYF. CDR3 bases: TGTGCCATCAGTGGATACACAGGGGGTGGTTACGAGCAGTACTTC.